Each of the 28 T cell receptor beta chains below was sequenced from the same sample in a study of T cells in localized non-small cell lung cancer. TCRdb keeps only in-frame clones here, not all; method: immunoSEQ multiplex PCR. Of about 27,000 clones listed, about nine tenths are singletons. The specimen was peripheral blood, collected before any cancer treatment. These receptor sequences come from a female donor of 60 years or more with stage II squamous cell lung carcinoma.

This chain connects TRBV7-2 to TRBJ1-1, with D unclear. Per germline, CDR1 SGHTA and CDR2 FQGNSA. The CDR3 is 15 amino acids. The germline V and J ends were trimmed by 3 bases and 4 bases, with 15 bases remaining between them. The CDR3 sequence is CASSFLTDPGTEAFF. CDR3 sequence (DNA): TGTGCCAGCAGCTTCTTGACCGACCCGGGCACTGAAGCTTTCTTT.

This clone was detected a few times. V usage is TRBV5-1 and J usage is TRBJ2-2; either TRBD1 or TRBD2 may supply D (6 bases each). The CDR3 extends over 16 amino acids. V was trimmed by 2 bases and J by 6 bases, leaving 17 bases between them. Germline V gene sequence: CDR1 SGHRS, CDR2 YFSETQ. CDR3 sequence reads: CASSFGQGRRSGELFF. Written as DNA, the CDR3 is TGCGCCAGCAGCTTTGGGCAGGGGAGGAGGTCCGGGGAGCTGTTTTTT.

This clone was found once. This CDR3 is CASSMMAYEQYF. In DNA form, the CDR3 reads TGTGCCAGCAGCATGATGGCCTACGAGCAGTACTTC. The chain carries TRBV11-2 and TRBJ2-7, with D unclear. This CDR3 spans 12 amino acids. V was pared by 5 bases and J by 2 bases, with 7 bases between. CDR1 is SGHAT, CDR2 FQNNGV, per germline.

The chain employs TRBV30 and TRBJ1-2; D gene uncertain. The CDR3 has 13 residues. Between the trimmed V and J ends, which lost 2 bases and 5 bases, there was a span of 12 bases. Germline loops: CDR1 GTSNPN, CDR2 SVGIG (reference sequence). Here the CDR3 reads CAWSPPAVYGYTF. CDR3 nucleotide sequence: TGTGCCTGGAGTCCCCCGGCCGTGTATGGCTACACCTTC.

This chain connects TRBV5-5 to TRBJ2-7; D is perhaps TRBD2 (6 bases). CDR1 and CDR2 (germline): SGHKS, YYEKEE (reference sequence). Trimming stripped 3 bases from V and 0 bases from J, with 13 bases between. This CDR3 contains 15 residues. The CDR3 loop reads CASSSTGGSSYEQYF. The CDR3 region has the DNA TGTGCCAGCAGCTCAACAGGAGGGAGCTCCTACGAGCAGTACTTC. The entire variable domain, with the rest obtained from reference TRBV5-5 and TRBJ2-7, is as follows: DAGVTQSPTHLIKTRGQQVTLRCSPISGHKSVSWYQQVLGQGPQFIFQYYEKEERGRGNFPDRFSARQFPNYSSELNVNALLLGDSALYLCASSSTGGSSYEQYFGPGTRLTVT.

The chain carries TRBV27 and TRBJ2-1; D gene ambiguous. Trimming removed 4 bases at V and 7 bases at J, with 23 bases between. Germline CDR1 and CDR2: MNHEY and SMNVEV (reference sequence). The CDR3 consists of 17 residues. CDR3 DNA sequence: TGTGCCAGCAGTTCCAGGACGGGTACAGTCTCGTGGAATGAGCAGTTCTTC. The encoded protein is CASSSRTGTVSWNEQFF.

V is TRBV5-1 and J is TRBJ2-1; 8 bases align to TRBD1. Germline CDR1 is SGHRS and CDR2 is YFSETQ. CDR3 length: 14 residues. V dropped 4 bases and J dropped 8; count of bases not matched to a gene: 8. For the CDR3, the DNA is TGCGCCAGCAGCCCCTCTCAGGGGGCTTATGAGCAGTTCTTC. It codes for CASSPSQGAYEQFF.

The chain carries TRBV6-1 and TRBJ2-2, with a weak D call TRBD2 (5 bases). Deletions cut 8 bases from V and 5 bases from J, with 12 bases between. Germline V CDR1 and CDR2: MNHNS, SASEGT. The CDR3 is made up of 13 amino acids. The CDR3 DNA reads as TGTGCCAGCCCCAGCGGCCAAACCGGGGAGCTGTTTTTT. This sequence encodes CASPSGQTGELFF.

This clone appeared a few times. This sequence joins TRBV5-6 and TRBJ2-2; D is perhaps TRBD2 (5 bases). The germline gives CDR1 SGHDT, CDR2 YYEEEE. The CDR3 sequence is 17 residues long. V was clipped by 2 bases and J by 1 base, with 15 bases between them. In nucleotides, the CDR3 is TGTGCCAGCAGCTTACAAATACGGGGTCGGAACACCGGGGAGCTGTTTTTT. It is translated as CASSLQIRGRNTGELFF.

V usage is TRBV7-2 and J usage is TRBJ2-7, with D maybe TRBD1 (5 bases). The CDR3 consists of 12 residues. V lost 2 bases and J lost 6, with 8 bases in between. Germline values: CDR1 SGHTA, CDR2 FQGNSA. CDR3 nucleotides: TGTGCCAGCAGCTTATTTCAGGGCGAGCAGTACTTC. Its translation: CASSLFQGEQYF. Based on the CDR3 plus reference TRBV7-2 and TRBJ2-7, the full variable domain is GAGVSQSPSNKVTEKGKDVELRCDPISGHTALYWYRQSLGQGLEFLIYFQGNSAPDKSGLPSDRFSAERTGGSVSTLTIQRTQQEDSAVYLCASSLFQGEQYFGPGTRLTVT.

CDR3 in DNA: TGTGCCAGCAGCCCTCTAGCGGGAGTGGGGTACGAGCAGTACTTC. Its translation is CASSPLAGVGYEQYF. The V and J genes are TRBV7-2 and TRBJ2-5; TRBD2 aligns across 10 bases. The tail of the sequence fits TRBJ2-7 better, so the J call may be wrong. The CDR3 is 15 residues long. The germline V gene has CDR1 SGHTA and CDR2 FQGNSA.

This clone was detected once. The rearrangement joins TRBV6-6 to TRBJ1-5; D might be TRBD1 (6 bases). V gave up 0 bases and J gave up 7 bases, with 13 bases separating them. The CDR3 is 15 amino acids. The V gene's germline CDR1 is MNHNY and CDR2 SVGAGI (reference sequence). CDR3 loop: CASSYSSGAGQPQHF. CDR3 DNA: TGTGCCAGCAGTTACTCGTCAGGGGCTGGGCAGCCCCAGCATTTT.

This rearrangement joins TRBV2 to TRBJ2-2, with D possibly being TRBD1 (6 bases). The CDR3 has 14 amino acids. V was pared by 8 bases and J by 0 bases, with 10 bases between. The germline V gene has CDR1 SNHLY and CDR2 FYNNEI. CDR3 in DNA: TGTGCCAGCGGACAGTTCGCGAACACCGGGGAGCTGTTTTTT. This translates into CASGQFANTGELFF.

This sequence joins TRBV27 and TRBJ1-2; D is unclear. This CDR3 has 15 residues. V lost 2 bases to trimming and J lost 2 bases, with 12 bases between them. In germline, CDR1 is MNHEY, CDR2 SMNVEV (reference sequence). CDR3 bases: TGTGCCAGCAGTTTAGCACCGGGAAAGAACTATGGCTACACCTTC. Its translation is CASSLAPGKNYGYTF.

The chain carries TRBV5-1 and TRBJ1-6, with a weak D call TRBD1 (5 bases). V lost 0 bases and J 2 bases, leaving 9 bases between the germline ends. This CDR3 is built from 16 residues. Germline lookup yields CDR1 SGHRS and CDR2 YFSETQ. CDR3 bases: TGCGCCAGCAGCTTGGGAGGGGACCCCTATAATTCACCCCTCCACTTT. Protein: CASSLGGDPYNSPLHF.

The chain links TRBV7-2 to TRBJ2-5; 9 nucleotides agree with TRBD2. This CDR3 region has 15 residues. V shed 5 bases and J 2 bases; nucleotides not matched to a gene: 6. Per germline, CDR1 SGHTA and CDR2 FQGNSA. CDR3 amino acids: CASSVNSGGQETQYF. In nucleotides, the CDR3 is TGTGCCAGCAGCGTTAATAGCGGGGGTCAAGAGACCCAGTACTTC. Combining the CDR3 with reference TRBV7-2 and TRBJ2-5 gives the whole variable domain GAGVSQSPSNKVTEKGKDVELRCDPISGHTALYWYRQSLGQGLEFLIYFQGNSAPDKSGLPSDRFSAERTGGSVSTLTIQRTQQEDSAVYLCASSVNSGGQETQYFGPGTRLLVL.

The chain carries TRBV7-7 and TRBJ1-6, with D maybe TRBD1 (5 bases). The CDR3 runs to 14 residues. Trimming took 4 bases from V and 5 from J, leaving 9 bases between them. The germline CDR1 and CDR2 sequences are SSHAT and FNYEAQ (reference sequence). The CDR3 region is CASSSGQDNSPLHF. In DNA, the CDR3 is TGTGCCAGCAGCTCCGGACAAGATAATTCACCCCTCCACTTT.

The V and J genes are TRBV7-2 and TRBJ2-5; D perhaps matches TRBD1 (6 bases). The CDR3 extends over 13 amino acids. CDR1 SGHTA and CDR2 FQGNSA come from the germline V gene. The V and J ends lost 4 bases and 5 bases respectively, with 11 bases between them. CDR3 DNA sequence: TGTGCCAGCAGCTCACAGGGCGGCGAGACCCAGTACTTC. It encodes CASSSQGGETQYF.

The CDR3: CASSLVEGTVREQYF. The CDR3 DNA reads TGTGCCAGCAGCTTAGTAGAGGGGACAGTTCGCGAGCAGTACTTC. The J gene is TRBJ2-7, the V gene TRBV7-2, with TRBD1 matching over 7 bases. The CDR3 has 15 amino acids. V gave up 1 base and J gave up 6 bases; unmatched junction bases: 9. The V gene's germline CDR1 is SGHTA and CDR2 FQGNSA.

V and J are TRBV28 and TRBJ1-3, with 7 positions matching TRBD1. The V and J ends lost 6 bases and 8 bases, in that order; junction bases with no gene match: 4. This CDR3 is built from 12 residues. The germline V gene has CDR1 MDHEN and CDR2 SYDVKM. CDR3 protein: CASRGQTDTIYF. The CDR3 region has the DNA TGTGCCAGCAGGGGACAGACCGACACCATATATTTT.

On this clone itself: One junction end does not reproduce the germline sequence, and a read error may be involved. The chain has TRBV6-5 and TRBJ1-3; no clear D. The CDR3 runs 12 residues. Germline CDR1 reads MNHEY; CDR2 reads SVGAGI. In DNA, the CDR3 is TGTGCCAGCAGTAACTCCCTGAACACCATATATTTT. Translation: CASSNSLNTIYF.

The gene calls are TRBV7-2 and TRBJ1-2; 9 bases agree with TRBD1. The CDR3 spans 15 residues. From germline, CDR1 is SGHTA and CDR2 FQGNSA. Trimming cost V 5 bases and J 2 bases; bases outside gene matches: 6. In DNA form, the CDR3 reads TGTGCCAGCAGCCCCGGGACAGGGCTGAACTATGGCTACACCTTC. Translated: CASSPGTGLNYGYTF. The full variable domain, with the rest looked up from reference TRBV7-2 and TRBJ1-2, is GAGVSQSPSNKVTEKGKDVELRCDPISGHTALYWYRQSLGQGLEFLIYFQGNSAPDKSGLPSDRFSAERTGGSVSTLTIQRTQQEDSAVYLCASSPGTGLNYGYTFGSGTRLTVV.

This sequence joins TRBV28 and TRBJ2-7, with a tentative D call TRBD1 (5 bases). This CDR3 has 14 residues. V was shortened by 3 bases and J by 3 bases, with 12 bases between the two germline ends. The germline CDR1 and CDR2 sequences are MDHEN and SYDVKM. The CDR3 sequence is CASSFSTGNYEQYF. CDR3 DNA sequence: TGTGCCAGCAGTTTCTCCACAGGAAACTACGAGCAGTACTTC.

The CDR3 DNA follows: TGTGCCAGCAGCTTAGCGCTACAGGAATCCGGGGAGCTGTTTTTT. It encodes CASSLALQESGELFF. The chain combines TRBV7-9 with TRBJ2-2; possibly TRBD1 for D (5 bases). Trimming removed 0 bases from V and 6 bases from J, with 11 bases in between. Germline CDR1 is SEHNR and CDR2 is FQNEAQ (reference sequence). The CDR3 contains 15 residues.

The chain joins TRBV7-8 to TRBJ2-1; D is possibly TRBD2 (6 bases). Trimming shortened V by 5 bases and J by 8 bases, and 19 bases separated the two germline ends. The V gene's germline CDR1 is SGHVS and CDR2 FQNEAQ. The CDR3 consists of 15 residues. For the CDR3, the DNA is TGTGCCAGCAGCGCCCGACTAGTCAACGAGGATGAGCAGTTCTTC. This codes for CASSARLVNEDEQFF.

This chain connects TRBV28 to TRBJ1-3; the D is unclear. Trimming took off 3 bases at V and 3 bases at J, with 3 bases between the two ends. From germline, CDR1 is MDHEN and CDR2 SYDVKM. CDR3 length: 12 amino acids. The CDR3 DNA sequence: TGTGCCAGCAGTTTCCGTGGAAACACCATATATTTT. Encoded protein: CASSFRGNTIYF.

This clone was found a few times. The V call is TRBV6-1, the J call TRBJ1-2; D perhaps matches TRBD1 (6 bases). This CDR3 spans 17 amino acids. In germline, CDR1 is MNHNS, CDR2 SASEGT. V gave up 1 base and J gave up 3 bases, with 18 bases separating them. CDR3 sequence (DNA): TGTGCCAGCAGTGAAGTCCCCCCTGACAGGTTGGACTATGGCTACACCTTC. This codes for CASSEVPPDRLDYGYTF.

The genes are TRBV19 and TRBJ2-2; maybe TRBD1 (6 bases). Germline lookup yields CDR1 LNHDA and CDR2 SQIVND (reference sequence). V was trimmed by 7 bases and J by 4 bases, leaving 13 bases between them. This CDR3 contains 14 residues. CDR3 protein: CASNFGTSTGELFF. DNA for the CDR3: TGTGCCAGTAATTTCGGGACAAGCACCGGGGAGCTGTTTTTT.